This T cell receptor beta chain stems from a study of early T cells in non-severe SARS-CoV-2 infection. Study overall: Sequencing of unsorted whole blood was done on bulk RNA, leaving chains unpaired.

Individually, cDNA molecules had unique molecular identifiers attached to them. TCRdb itself ran the 5' RACE reads through MiXCR, one entry per CDR3 protein. The table shows tens of thousands of distinct CDR3 sequences, with roughly 13% occurring only once. This clonotype was recorded many times. The CDR3 covers 13 residues. The germline V gene has CDR1 MDHEN and CDR2 SYDVKM. The ends lost 7 bases at V and 8 bases at J; junction bases unmatched: 9. The source of this sequence is an adult who was a healthcare worker with PCR-confirmed SARS-CoV-2 infection or an uninfected control (not recorded which). The sequenced material came from whole blood. The gene calls are TRBV28 and TRBJ1-2; 8 bases align to TRBD1. The CDR3 protein is CASTSRQGRGYTF. CDR3 DNA: TGTGCCAGCACCTCGCGACAGGGGAGAGGCTACACCTTC.